This entry lists 26 T cell receptor beta chains sequenced from one sample in a study of blood T cell repertoires in COVID-19. Sequencing used immunoSEQ multiplex PCR; TCRdb keeps in-frame clones, though not all of them. The sample holds 190,000 or so clones, about 83% seen once. The sample was peripheral blood. Receptor source: a man in his fifties with active or convalescent COVID-19.

This clone was seen once. V gene TRBV5-5 combines with J gene TRBJ2-7; 7 nucleotides match TRBD2. The CDR3 extends over 16 amino acids. Germline CDR1 reads SGHKS; CDR2 reads YYEKEE (reference sequence). V shed 3 bases and J 2 bases; nucleotides not matched to a gene: 11. This CDR3 reads CASSWRGTRGAYEQYF. CDR3 coding DNA: TGTGCCAGCAGCTGGCGGGGGACCAGAGGGGCCTACGAGCAGTACTTC.

The chain recombines TRBV11-3 with TRBJ2-7; 11 bases map to TRBD2. This CDR3 has 15 residues. The V segment lost 5 bases and the J segment 3 bases; nucleotides outside the gene matches: 6. The germline gives CDR1 SGHNT, CDR2 YENEEA. The CDR3 region is CASSPSGGSHYEQYF. CDR3 DNA sequence: TGTGCCAGCAGCCCTAGCGGGGGGTCCCACTACGAGCAGTACTTC.

This chain connects TRBV6-6 to TRBJ1-1; D possibly corresponds to TRBD1 (5 bases). The CDR3 is 15 amino acids. CDR1 and CDR2 (germline): MNHNY, SVGAGI (reference sequence). V dropped 2 bases and J dropped 4 bases, with 14 bases sitting between them. The DNA for the CDR3 is TGTGCCAGCAGTTACCTTCCAGGGTTCTTCACTGAAGCTTTCTTT. Its protein product is CASSYLPGFFTEAFF.

This chain connects TRBV13 to TRBJ2-2; D possibly corresponds to TRBD2 (6 bases). The V gene's germline CDR1 is PRHDT and CDR2 FYEKMQ (reference sequence). The V end lost 2 bases, the J end lost 4 bases, and 11 bases lay between the germline ends. This CDR3 is built from 15 residues. The CDR3 bases are TGTGCCAGCAGCTTACTGGGGGGAGGCACCGGGGAGCTGTTTTTT. This sequence encodes CASSLLGGGTGELFF.

In DNA, the CDR3 is TGTGCCAGCAGCTCCAACAGCCTTCCCTACTATGGCTACACCTTC. This encodes CASSSNSLPYYGYTF. The chain recombines TRBV7-8 with TRBJ1-2; no firm D call. Germline V gives CDR1 SGHVS, CDR2 FQNEAQ. The germline V and J ends were trimmed by 4 bases and 3 bases, with 15 bases remaining between them. The CDR3 has 15 amino acids.

The chain carries TRBV4-3 and TRBJ2-7, with 7 bases lining up with TRBD1. Unmatched junction bases numbered 3, after V lost 0 bases and J lost 7 bases. Germline V lookup: CDR1 LGHNA, CDR2 YSLEER. The CDR3 loop spans 13 amino acids. CDR3 sequence (DNA): TGCGCCAGCAGCCAAGAGATCAGGGGGGAGCAGTACTTC. It encodes CASSQEIRGEQYF.

V is TRBV19 and J is TRBJ1-2; possibly TRBD1 for D (5 bases). The CDR3 spans 15 residues. The germline V gene encodes CDR1 LNHDA and CDR2 SQIVND (reference sequence). V shed 5 bases and J shed 4 bases, with 17 bases lying between them. The DNA of the CDR3 is TGTGCCAGTAGTGCCACTCCCGGGACTCCCTATGGCTACACCTTC. Its translation is CASSATPGTPYGYTF.

The CDR3 DNA follows: TGTGCCAGCAGCATTTACGGGACAGGGATCTGGAGCACCATATATTTT. This sequence encodes CASSIYGTGIWSTIYF. This chain uses TRBV5-4 with TRBJ1-3; 9 positions agree with TRBD1. The V gene end was trimmed by 4 bases and the J gene end by 9 bases; junction bases not matched to a gene: 14. The CDR3 consists of 16 residues. Germline V gives CDR1 SGHNT, CDR2 YYREEE (reference sequence).

V gene TRBV5-1 combines with J gene TRBJ1-2; D remains ambiguous. Germline loops: CDR1 SGHRS, CDR2 YFSETQ. Trimming removed 2 bases at V and 5 bases at J, with 10 bases between. The CDR3 has 13 residues. This chain's CDR3 is CASSFTTLYGYTF. The DNA of the CDR3 is TGCGCCAGCAGCTTCACCACTCTTTATGGCTACACCTTC.

The chain links TRBV6-5 to TRBJ1-5; TRBD1 might be the D (6 bases). Germline V gene sequence: CDR1 MNHEY, CDR2 SVGAGI. The CDR3 length is 13 residues. V was trimmed by 8 bases and J by 7 bases, leaving 15 bases between them. The CDR3 region has the DNA TGTGCCAGCCTTGGGGGGGCCGGGCAGCCCCAGCATTTT. Its translation is CASLGGAGQPQHF.

This clone is a singleton in its sample. The chain is built from TRBV5-1 and TRBJ2-2; D gene unclear. The CDR3 totals 16 residues. V was pared by 0 bases and J by 7 bases, with 16 bases between. Germline-derived CDR1 and CDR2 are SGHRS and YFSETQ. CDR3: CASSLAGRFIFGELFF. CDR3 DNA: TGCGCCAGCAGCTTGGCTGGGCGCTTTATATTCGGGGAGCTGTTTTTT.

The chain employs TRBV5-5 and TRBJ1-2, with TRBD1 identical over 9 bases. This CDR3 spans 15 amino acids. Germline-derived CDR1 and CDR2 are SGHKS and YYEKEE (reference sequence). V was clipped by 4 bases and J by 6 bases; unmatched bases: 10. The CDR3 region is CASSRTQGQGHGYTF. The CDR3 bases are TGTGCCAGCAGCCGTACTCAGGGACAGGGCCATGGCTACACCTTC. The complete variable domain, with remaining parts taken from reference TRBV5-5 and TRBJ1-2, reads DAGVTQSPTHLIKTRGQQVTLRCSPISGHKSVSWYQQVLGQGPQFIFQYYEKEERGRGNFPDRFSARQFPNYSSELNVNALLLGDSALYLCASSRTQGQGHGYTFGSGTRLTVV.

This clone has just one count. The V call is TRBV7-2, the J call TRBJ2-3; D not certain. Germline-derived CDR1 and CDR2 are SGHTA and FQGNSA. The V end was cut by 0 bases, the J end by 4 bases, with 11 bases between. CDR3 size: 15 residues. CDR3 nucleotide sequence: TGTGCCAGCAGCTTAGCGCGTGCTAGTTCAGATACGCAGTATTTT. This translates into CASSLARASSDTQYF.

V is TRBV14 and J is TRBJ2-3; no clear D gene. The CDR3 spans 13 residues. Germline V gives CDR1 SGHDN, CDR2 FVKESK. The germline V and J ends were trimmed by 8 bases and 2 bases, with 11 bases remaining between them. The CDR3 nucleotides are TGTGCCAGCGGGTACAGATTCACAGATACGCAGTATTTT. This sequence encodes CASGYRFTDTQYF.

The chain links TRBV27 to TRBJ1-6; tentatively, D is TRBD1 (6 bases). V shed 6 bases and J shed 9 bases, with 18 bases lying between them. The germline CDR1 and CDR2 sequences are MNHEY and SMNVEV (reference sequence). This CDR3 has 15 residues. The CDR3 coding sequence is TGTGCCAGCAGCGACTCGGACAGCGCGCTTTCACCCCTCCACTTT. Protein sequence: CASSDSDSALSPLHF.

The V and J genes are TRBV15 and TRBJ2-3; TRBD2 is a possible D gene (5 bases). CDR3 length equals 17 residues. The V gene lost 1 base and the J gene lost 0 bases, with 14 bases spanning the gap. The germline V gene has CDR1 LNHNV and CDR2 YYDKDF (reference sequence). The DNA of the CDR3 is TGTGCCACCAGCAGAGTTGAGGGTGCGGGTAGCACAGATACGCAGTATTTT. Protein: CATSRVEGAGSTDTQYF.

The rearrangement joins TRBV18 to TRBJ1-2, with 9 bases aligning to TRBD1. The CDR3 is made up of 15 amino acids. With 6 bases clipped from V and 2 bases from J, the junction kept 7 bases outside the gene matches. Germline loops: CDR1 KGHSH, CDR2 LQKENI. The CDR3 loop reads CASSAGTGLNYGYTF. The DNA of the CDR3 is TGTGCCAGCTCGGCCGGGACAGGGTTAAACTATGGCTACACCTTC. The full variable domain, with the rest looked up from reference TRBV18 and TRBJ1-2, is NAGVMQNPRHLVRRRGQEARLRCSPMKGHSHVYWYRQLPEEGLKFMVYLQKENIIDESGMPKERFSAEFPKEGPSILRIQQVVRGDSAAYFCASSAGTGLNYGYTFGSGTRLTVV.

The CDR3 loop is CASSYSSQGFTEAFF. As DNA, the CDR3 is TGTGCCAGCAGTTATTCCAGCCAGGGCTTCACTGAAGCTTTCTTT. The rearrangement links TRBV6-5 to TRBJ1-1, with D possibly TRBD1 on 5 matching bases. The CDR3 sequence is 15 residues long. V gave up 3 bases and J gave up 4 bases, with 15 bases separating them. Germline-derived CDR1 and CDR2 are MNHEY and SVGAGI.

V usage is TRBV2 and J usage is TRBJ2-6; D gene unclear. The germline V gene has CDR1 SNHLY and CDR2 FYNNEI. This CDR3 comprises 17 residues. V lost 3 bases and J 2 bases, leaving 14 bases between the germline ends. Written as DNA, the CDR3 is TGTGCCAGCAGTGATTTCAGGATTTCGCCTGGGGCCAACGTCCTGACTTTC. It encodes CASSDFRISPGANVLTF.

The count of this clone is one. The chain uses TRBV30 and TRBJ1-3; D not certain. V lost 2 bases and J lost 7, with 12 bases in between. The CDR3 contains 13 residues. Germline V CDR1 and CDR2: GTSNPN, SVGIG (reference sequence). CDR3 DNA sequence: TGTGCCTGGAGTAAGGCGAGGTTGAACACCATATATTTT. Residues: CAWSKARLNTIYF.

This clone was counted ten times or more. The chain recombines TRBV10-3 with TRBJ2-6, with D perhaps TRBD1 (6 bases). Trimming pared 3 bases from V and 7 bases from J, leaving 13 bases between. The germline CDR1 and CDR2 sequences are ENHRY and SYGVKD. The CDR3 spans 15 residues. The CDR3 sequence: CAISDGGPGANVLTF. DNA for the CDR3: TGTGCCATCAGTGATGGGGGCCCCGGAGCCAACGTCCTGACTTTC.

This chain connects TRBV18 to TRBJ1-1, with D unclear. The CDR3 spans 14 residues. V was shortened by 2 bases and J by 5 bases, with 12 bases between the two germline ends. Per the germline V gene, CDR1 is KGHSH and CDR2 is LQKENI. CDR3 sequence reads: CASSPSHGSTEAFF. In nucleotides, the CDR3 is TGTGCCAGCTCACCAAGCCACGGGTCAACTGAAGCTTTCTTT.

This clone was counted between two and nine times. V and J are TRBV2 and TRBJ1-6; perhaps TRBD1 as D (5 bases). The CDR3 runs 16 residues. Deletions cut 2 bases from V and 7 bases from J, with 15 bases between. CDR1 is SNHLY and CDR2 is FYNNEI in the germline V gene. The CDR3 coding sequence is TGTGCCAGCAGTGAAATAGGGCGGGACGCAAATTCACCCCTCCACTTT. Its translation: CASSEIGRDANSPLHF.

The V gene is TRBV19, the J gene TRBJ1-2; D might be TRBD1 (5 bases). The CDR3 is made up of 13 amino acids. Trimming removed 6 bases at V and 13 bases at J, with 21 bases between. Per germline, CDR1 LNHDA and CDR2 SQIVND (reference sequence). CDR3 protein: CASRKHSSGFGTF. The CDR3 DNA reads TGTGCCAGTAGGAAGCACTCATCAGGGTTTGGCACCTTC.

The chain couples TRBV9 to TRBJ1-1; D is possibly TRBD1 (6 bases). The CDR3 spans 15 residues. V was shortened by 3 bases and J by 2 bases, with 14 bases between the two germline ends. Germline V gives CDR1 SGDLS, CDR2 YYNGEE. CDR3 sequence: CASSGIETGNTEAFF. CDR3 DNA sequence: TGTGCCAGCAGCGGTATCGAGACAGGCAACACTGAAGCTTTCTTT.

In this sample, this clone turned up once. The chain has TRBV9 and TRBJ2-7; D is perhaps TRBD2 (6 bases). The germline V gene has CDR1 SGDLS and CDR2 YYNGEE. The CDR3 has 17 residues. Trimming removed 3 bases from V and 1 base from J, with 20 bases in between. The CDR3 bases are TGTGCCAGCAGCGGCGGCGGGACGGGCGTTGGGTCCTACGAGCAGTACTTC. Translation: CASSGGGTGVGSYEQYF.